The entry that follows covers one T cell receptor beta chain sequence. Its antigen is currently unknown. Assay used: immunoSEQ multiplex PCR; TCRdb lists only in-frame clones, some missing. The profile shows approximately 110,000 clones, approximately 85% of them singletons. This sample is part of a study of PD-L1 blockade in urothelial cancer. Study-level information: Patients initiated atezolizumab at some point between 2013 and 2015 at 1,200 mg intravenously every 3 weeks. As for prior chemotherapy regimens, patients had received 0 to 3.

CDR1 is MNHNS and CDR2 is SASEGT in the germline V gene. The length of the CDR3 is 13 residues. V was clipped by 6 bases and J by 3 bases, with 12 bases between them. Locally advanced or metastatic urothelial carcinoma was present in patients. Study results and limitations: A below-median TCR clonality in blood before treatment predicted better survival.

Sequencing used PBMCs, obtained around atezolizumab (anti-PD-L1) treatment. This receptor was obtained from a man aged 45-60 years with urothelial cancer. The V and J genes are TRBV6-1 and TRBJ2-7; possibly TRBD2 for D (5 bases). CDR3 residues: CASSFAEGYEQYF. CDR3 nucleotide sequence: TGTGCCAGCAGCTTTGCTGAGGGCTACGAGCAGTACTTC.